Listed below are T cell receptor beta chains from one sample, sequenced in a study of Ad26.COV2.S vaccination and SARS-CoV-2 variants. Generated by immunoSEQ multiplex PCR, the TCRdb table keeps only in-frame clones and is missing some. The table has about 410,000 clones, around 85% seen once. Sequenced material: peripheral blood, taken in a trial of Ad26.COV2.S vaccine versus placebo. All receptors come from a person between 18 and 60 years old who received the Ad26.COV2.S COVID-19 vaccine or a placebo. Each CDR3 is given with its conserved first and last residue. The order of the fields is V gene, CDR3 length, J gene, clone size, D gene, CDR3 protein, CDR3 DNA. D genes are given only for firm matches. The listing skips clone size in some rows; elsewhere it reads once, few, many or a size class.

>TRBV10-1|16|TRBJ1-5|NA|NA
CASSESRGWTNQPQHF
TGCGCCAGCAGTGAAAGTCGGGGGTGGACCAATCAGCCCCAGCATTTT
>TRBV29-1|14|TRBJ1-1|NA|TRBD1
CSVMPRDRGLVAFF
TGCAGCGTTATGCCCCGGGACAGGGGGCTAGTAGCTTTCTTT
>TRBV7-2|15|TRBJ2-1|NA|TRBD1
CASRQPGQGSNEQFF
TGTGCCAGCAGGCAACCGGGACAGGGTAGCAATGAGCAGTTCTTC
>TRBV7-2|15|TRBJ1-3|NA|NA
CASSLITGSGNTIYF
TGTGCCAGCAGCTTAATCACAGGCTCTGGAAACACCATATATTTT
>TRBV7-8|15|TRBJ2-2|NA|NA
CASSKGLGFGGELFF
TGTGCCAGCAGTAAAGGACTGGGCTTTGGCGGGGAGCTGTTTTTT
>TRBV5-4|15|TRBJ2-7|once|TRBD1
CASSLPGQASYEQYF
TGTGCCAGCAGCTTGCCCGGACAGGCATCCTACGAGCAGTACTTC
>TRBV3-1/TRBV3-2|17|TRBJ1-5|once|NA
CASSQEAGTVRGQPQHF
TGTGCCAGCAGCCAAGAGGCTGGAACAGTTCGCGGTCAGCCCCAGCATTTT
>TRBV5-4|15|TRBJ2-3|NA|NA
CASSSNPTGLNTQYF
TGTGCCAGCAGCTCCAACCCCACAGGGTTAAATACGCAGTATTTT
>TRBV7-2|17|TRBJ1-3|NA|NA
CASSPQQGSESGNTIYF
TGTGCCAGCAGCCCTCAACAGGGATCCGAATCCGGAAACACCATATATTTT
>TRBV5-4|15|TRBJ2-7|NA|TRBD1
CASSLGGQGSYEQYF
TGTGCCAGCAGCTTGGGGGGACAGGGCTCCTACGAGCAGTACTTC
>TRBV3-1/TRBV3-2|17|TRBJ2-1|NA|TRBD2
CASSQGPVAGGSNEQFF
TGTGCCAGCAGCCAAGGTCCGGTAGCGGGGGGGTCCAATGAGCAGTTCTTC
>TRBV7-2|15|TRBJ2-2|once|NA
CASSTPGGGTGELFF
TGTGCCAGCAGCACCCCAGGTGGGGGGACCGGGGAGCTGTTTTTT
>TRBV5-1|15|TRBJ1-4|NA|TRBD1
CASSLRTGGNEKLFF
TGCGCCAGCAGCCTGCGGACAGGGGGAAATGAAAAACTGTTTTTT
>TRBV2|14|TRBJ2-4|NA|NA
CATYTGLAKNIQYF
TGTGCCACATACACAGGGCTAGCCAAAAACATTCAGTACTTC
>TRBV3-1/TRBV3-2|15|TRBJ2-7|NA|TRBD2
CASSQDASGDDEQYF
TGTGCCAGCAGCCAAGATGCTAGCGGGGACGACGAGCAGTACTTC
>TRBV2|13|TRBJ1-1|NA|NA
CASGGMGYTEAFF
TGTGCCAGCGGGGGTATGGGATACACTGAAGCTTTCTTT
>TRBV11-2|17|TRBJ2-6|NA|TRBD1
CASRTVRGRLGANVLTF
TGTGCCAGCAGAACAGTCAGGGGGCGACTTGGGGCCAACGTCCTGACTTTC
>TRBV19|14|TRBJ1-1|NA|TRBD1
CASSMDRWNTEAFF
TGTGCCAGTAGTATGGACAGGTGGAACACTGAAGCTTTCTTT
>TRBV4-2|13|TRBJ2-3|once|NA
CASTPDFTDTQYF
TGTGCCAGCACCCCGGACTTCACAGATACGCAGTATTTT
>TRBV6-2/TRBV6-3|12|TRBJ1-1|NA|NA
CASSNTNTEAFF
TGTGCCAGCAGCAACACGAACACTGAAGCTTTCTTT
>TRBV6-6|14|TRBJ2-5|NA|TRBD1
CASSLTGGGETQYF
TGTGCCAGCAGTTTAACAGGGGGCGGGGAGACCCAGTACTTC
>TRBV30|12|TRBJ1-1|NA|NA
CAWSRENTEAFF
TGTGCCTGGAGTAGGGAGAACACTGAAGCTTTCTTT
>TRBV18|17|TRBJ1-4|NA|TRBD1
CASSSDRVLATNEKLFF
TGTGCCAGCTCATCTGACAGGGTTTTGGCAACTAATGAAAAACTGTTTTTT
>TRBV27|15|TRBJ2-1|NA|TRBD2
CASSFLWRGDNEQFF
TGTGCCAGCAGTTTCCTATGGCGGGGGGATAATGAGCAGTTCTTC